This is a list of T cell receptor beta chains from one sample in a study of beta chain features in type 1 diabetes. Data came from immunoSEQ multiplex PCR; TCRdb stores just in-frame clones and leaves some out. The repertoire holds roughly 180,000 clones, with 10% to 15% as singletons. Sequenced material: central memory CD4+ T cells from blood. These receptors all come from a woman aged 18-35 years in good health. The CDR3 runs from the conserved cysteine through the conserved F or W. D genes are given only for firm matches. A clone size is listed for some rows: how often the clone was seen (once, few, many), or a class if it is expanded.

NA,TRBJ1-3,many,TRBV14,CASSQWYRTTGNTIYF,TGTGCCAGCAGCCAATGGTATAGGACAACTGGAAACACCATATATTTT
NA,TRBJ1-1,NA,TRBV7-8,CASSVLTANTEAFF,TGTGCCAGCAGCGTACTCACAGCGAACACTGAAGCTTTCTTT
TRBD1,TRBJ1-5,few,TRBV30,CAWSVDRGQHF,TGTGCCTGGAGTGTTGACAGGGGGCAGCATTTT
NA,TRBJ2-5,few,TRBV28,CASTLGGFKETQYF,TGTGCCAGCACCCTTGGCGGGTTCAAAGAGACCCAGTACTTC
NA,TRBJ2-1,few,TRBV2,CASSGRDSNEQFF,TGTGCCAGCAGTGGCAGGGACTCCAATGAGCAGTTCTTC
NA,TRBJ1-1,NA,TRBV6-1,CASSESVWNTEAFF,TGTGCCAGCAGTGAATCGGTTTGGAACACTGAAGCTTTCTTT
NA,TRBJ2-7,NA,TRBV9,CASTPGTHDYEQYF,TGTGCCAGCACGCCAGGGACTCACGACTACGAGCAGTACTTC
TRBD1,TRBJ1-2,NA,TRBV5-4,CASSWGDRENGYTF,TGTGCCAGCAGCTGGGGTGACAGGGAGAATGGCTACACCTTC
TRBD2,TRBJ2-1,few,TRBV28,CASSSPGGRKYEQFF,TGTGCCAGCAGTTCCCCTGGCGGGAGGAAGTATGAGCAGTTCTTC
TRBD2,TRBJ2-1,few,TRBV11-2,CASSTGLADEQFF,TGTGCCAGCAGCACAGGACTAGCCGATGAGCAGTTCTTC
NA,TRBJ2-3,few,TRBV7-3,CASSPQNSPNTQYF,TGTGCCAGCAGCCCCCAGAACAGTCCTAATACGCAGTATTTT
TRBD1,TRBJ2-5,once,TRBV6-6,CASRAGQGTQETQYF,TGTGCCAGCAGGGCGGGACAGGGGACCCAAGAGACCCAGTACTTC
TRBD1,TRBJ2-6,few,TRBV30,CAWSGGQVLSGANVLTF,TGTGCCTGGAGTGGGGGACAGGTTCTCTCTGGGGCCAACGTCCTGACTTTC
TRBD2,TRBJ2-3,few,TRBV10-3,CAISALAEGDTQYF,TGTGCCATCAGTGCGCTAGCGGAAGGGGATACGCAGTATTTT
NA,TRBJ1-1,few,TRBV6-6,CATRRGTGEAFF,TGTGCCACCCGGCGGGGTACGGGTGAAGCTTTCTTT
NA,TRBJ2-1,NA,TRBV7-2,CASSKANHNEQFF,TGTGCCAGCAGCAAAGCAAACCACAATGAGCAGTTCTTC
TRBD2,TRBJ2-5,few,TRBV27,CASKSAGGGETQYF,TGTGCCAGCAAGTCAGCGGGAGGCGGAGAGACCCAGTACTTC
TRBD1,TRBJ1-1,NA,TRBV19,CASRGQANTEAFF,TGTGCCAGTAGGGGACAGGCCAACACTGAAGCTTTCTTT
NA,TRBJ2-3,NA,TRBV9,CASSATGLTDTQYF,TGTGCCAGCAGCGCGACCGGACTCACAGATACGCAGTATTTT
TRBD1,TRBJ1-2,NA,TRBV28,CASSRQGSVPGYTF,TGTGCCAGCAGTCGACAGGGATCCGTCCCCGGCTACACCTTC
NA,TRBJ2-7,NA,TRBV6-1,CASKEVSGSYEQYF,TGTGCCAGCAAGGAAGTAAGCGGATCCTACGAGCAGTACTTC
NA,TRBJ2-1,few,TRBV27,CASSFDSQGPQLF,TGTGCCAGCAGTTTCGACAGCCAGGGCCCTCAGCTCTTC
TRBD1,TRBJ2-6,NA,TRBV7-2,CASSGTGVRSGANVLTF,TGTGCCAGCAGCGGAACAGGGGTTCGGTCTGGGGCCAACGTCCTGACTTTC
NA,TRBJ2-1,NA,TRBV10-3,CASTPPGRGGQFF,TGTGCCAGCACCCCACCGGGTCGGGGTGGACAGTTCTTC
TRBD1,TRBJ1-5,NA,TRBV10-3,CAISTGDQPQHF,TGTGCCATCAGCACAGGGGATCAGCCCCAGCATTTT
TRBD1,TRBJ1-5,NA,TRBV5-4,CASSFRGQGNQPQHF,TGTGCCAGCAGCTTCAGGGGGCAAGGCAATCAGCCCCAGCATTTT
NA,TRBJ2-5,NA,TRBV7-2,CASSLLGPMETQYF,TGTGCCAGCAGCCTACTAGGACCAATGGAGACCCAGTACTTC
NA,TRBJ2-5,few,TRBV7-3,CASSLTPGPRETQYF,TGTGCCAGCAGCTTAACACCAGGGCCCAGAGAGACCCAGTACTTC
NA,TRBJ2-7,NA,TRBV19,CASMGPRQDTYEQYF,TGTGCCAGTATGGGTCCCCGGCAGGATACCTACGAGCAGTACTTC
NA,TRBJ2-7,few,TRBV7-9,CASSPMQAHSYEQYF,TGTGCCAGCAGCCCCATGCAGGCCCACTCCTACGAGCAGTACTTC
TRBD1,TRBJ2-7,few,TRBV9,CASSVFPGQNYEQYF,TGTGCCAGCAGCGTTTTCCCGGGACAGAACTACGAGCAGTACTTC
NA,TRBJ1-2,few,TRBV27,CASRPTTGYGYTF,TGTGCCAGCAGACCAACCACAGGGTATGGCTACACCTTC
TRBD1,TRBJ1-5,medium-sized,TRBV2,CASSTLGQGQQPQHF,TGTGCCAGCAGTACGTTGGGACAGGGCCAACAGCCCCAGCATTTT
NA,TRBJ2-3,NA,TRBV30,CAWSSRDTQYF,TGTGCCTGGAGTAGCCGAGATACGCAGTATTTT
NA,TRBJ2-1,few,TRBV30,CAWSGQAYNEQFF,TGTGCCTGGAGTGGACAGGCCTACAATGAGCAGTTCTTC
TRBD1,TRBJ2-5,few,TRBV7-2,CASSPGQGGKTQYF,TGTGCCAGCAGCCCTGGACAGGGGGGTAAGACCCAGTACTTC
NA,TRBJ2-5,few,TRBV11-2,CASSRTTGGGTQYF,TGTGCCAGCAGCCGGACCACCGGGGGTGGGACCCAGTACTTC
TRBD2,TRBJ2-1,few,TRBV7-3,CASSEASGSMSNNEQFF,TGTGCCAGCAGCGAAGCTAGCGGGAGTATGAGTAACAATGAGCAGTTCTTC
NA,TRBJ2-1,few,TRBV2,CASSEALLGEQFF,TGTGCCAGCAGTGAAGCGCTTCTAGGTGAGCAGTTCTTC
TRBD1,TRBJ2-7,few,TRBV7-8,CASSPTGRFTYEQYF,TGTGCCAGCAGCCCGACAGGGCGGTTCACCTACGAGCAGTACTTC